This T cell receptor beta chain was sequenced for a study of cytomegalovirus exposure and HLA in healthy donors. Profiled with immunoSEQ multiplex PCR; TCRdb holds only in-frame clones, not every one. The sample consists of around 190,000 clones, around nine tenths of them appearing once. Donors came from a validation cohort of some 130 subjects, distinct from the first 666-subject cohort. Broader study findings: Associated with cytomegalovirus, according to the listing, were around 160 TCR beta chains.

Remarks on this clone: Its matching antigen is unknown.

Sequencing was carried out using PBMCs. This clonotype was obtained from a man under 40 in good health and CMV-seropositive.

CDR3 coding DNA: TGTGCCAGCAGCTTAGGACAGCCCAGAAACTATGGCTACACCTTC. Translated: CASSLGQPRNYGYTF. This chain links TRBV7-8 with TRBJ1-2; D is perhaps TRBD1 (5 bases). Germline CDR1 reads SGHVS; CDR2 reads FQNEAQ. Trimming shortened V by 1 base and J by 2 bases, and 11 bases separated the two germline ends. The CDR3 spans 15 residues.